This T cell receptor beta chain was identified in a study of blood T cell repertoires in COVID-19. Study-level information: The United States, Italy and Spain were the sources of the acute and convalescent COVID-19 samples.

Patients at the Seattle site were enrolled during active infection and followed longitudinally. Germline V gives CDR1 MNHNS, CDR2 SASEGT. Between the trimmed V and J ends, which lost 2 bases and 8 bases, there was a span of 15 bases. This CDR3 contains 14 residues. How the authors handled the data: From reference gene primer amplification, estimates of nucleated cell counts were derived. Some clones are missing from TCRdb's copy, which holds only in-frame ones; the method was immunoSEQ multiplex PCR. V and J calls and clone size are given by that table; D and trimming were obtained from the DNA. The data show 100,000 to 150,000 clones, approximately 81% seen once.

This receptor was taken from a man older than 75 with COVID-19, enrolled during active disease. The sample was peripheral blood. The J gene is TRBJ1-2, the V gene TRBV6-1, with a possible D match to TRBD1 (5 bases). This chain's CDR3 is CASSESLSGDGYTF. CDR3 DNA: TGTGCCAGCAGTGAAAGTCTAAGCGGGGACGGCTACACCTTC.